Sequencing of this T cell receptor beta chain was carried out in a study of CD8 T cells in ankylosing spondylitis. Findings and caveats of the study: Ankylosing spondylitis blood appeared to carry a characteristic TCR beta motif of under ten highly homologous variants.

This CDR3 comprises 15 residues. Germline V gene sequence: CDR1 SGHTA, CDR2 FQGTGA. Deletions cut 2 bases from V and 0 bases from J, with 10 bases between. 5'-RACE, quantitative and with molecular barcodes, yielded the TCR beta libraries. TCRdb redid the calling of the 5' RACE reads with MiXCR, one entry per CDR3 protein. The data contain more than 600,000 distinct CDR3 sequences, around a fifth of them singletons. With respect to this clonotype: Its specificity is unknown.

The material sequenced was blood, either unsorted or a sorted T cell fraction (not recorded which). This TCR derives from a male donor with ankylosing spondylitis. The chain employs TRBV7-3 and TRBJ2-5; possibly TRBD1 for D (6 bases). CDR3 sequence (DNA): TGTGCCAGCAGCTTATTAGGGGGAAACCAAGAGACCCAGTACTTC. Amino acids: CASSLLGGNQETQYF.